This T cell receptor (beta chain) was profiled in a study of beta chain features in type 1 diabetes. Losses at the gene ends were 1 base for V and 5 bases for J; bases not matched to a gene: 7. Germline loops: CDR1 ENHRY, CDR2 SYGVKD. The CDR3 is 15 residues long. Purity exceeded 95% in all sorted populations. The entirety of the isolated RNA underwent reverse transcription, so expressed TCRB transcripts were sequenced. The protocol was immunoSEQ multiplex PCR, while the TCRdb copy is restricted to in-frame clones and leaves out a portion. There are under 400,000 clones in the sample; roughly a fifth occur only once, and approximately 0.043% lies in the top ten. This clone was observed a handful of times.

The clonotype comes from a woman aged 18-35 years in good health. The V gene is TRBV10-3, the J gene TRBJ2-7; the match to TRBD2 covers 8 bases. The sequenced sample consisted of naive CD4+ T cells from blood. CDR3: CAISEWVGGGNEQYF. CDR3 in DNA: TGTGCCATCAGTGAGTGGGTCGGCGGGGGGAACGAGCAGTACTTC.